The 5 T cell receptor beta chains in this list originate from one sample, sequenced in a study of OX40 agonist ivuxolimab in advanced cancers. Data came from immunoSEQ multiplex PCR; TCRdb stores just in-frame clones and leaves some out. Among fewer than 40,000 clones, roughly 69% were seen once, and the ten largest hold around 18%. The source was CD4+ or CD8+ T cells sorted from blood, collected in a trial of the OX40 agonist ivuxolimab. Every receptor here comes from an adult with an advanced solid tumor such as melanoma, head and neck, liver or kidney cancer.

The gene calls are TRBV5-1 and TRBJ1-1; D ambiguous. This CDR3 has 14 amino acids. Looked up from germline, CDR1 is SGHRS and CDR2 is YFSETQ. Between the trimmed V and J ends, which lost 2 bases and 1 base, there was a span of 9 bases. This CDR3 is CASSFASGNTEAFF. The DNA for the CDR3 is TGCGCCAGCAGCTTTGCATCAGGGAACACTGAAGCTTTCTTT.

The chain links TRBV9 to TRBJ2-3; 8 bases match TRBD2. The CDR3 extends over 15 amino acids. CDR1 is SGDLS and CDR2 is YYNGEE in the germline V gene. With 2 bases clipped from V and 1 base from J, the junction kept 3 bases outside the gene matches. CDR3 residues: CASSVQGLGTDTQYF. The CDR3 nucleotides read TGTGCCAGCAGCGTGCAGGGACTAGGCACAGATACGCAGTATTTT.

This rearrangement joins TRBV10-1 to TRBJ1-5; D remains unclear. This CDR3 has 13 residues. The ends were cut back, 2 bases at V and 7 bases at J, with 9 bases in the middle. Germline V gene data show CDR1 as WNHNN and CDR2 as SYGVQD (reference sequence). CDR3 nucleotide sequence: TGCGCCAGCAGTGAGAGTTTTATACAGCCCCAGCATTTT. This sequence encodes CASSESFIQPQHF.

J is TRBJ2-7 and V is TRBV11-2; a weak D match, TRBD2 (5 bases). Germline V gene data show CDR1 as SGHAT and CDR2 as FQNNGV. The CDR3 extends over 13 amino acids. The V and J ends lost 5 bases and 7 bases respectively, with 15 bases between them. CDR3 nucleotide sequence: TGTGCCAGCAGCCGTCCCCGCCGGGATGAGCAGTACTTC. This gives the protein CASSRPRRDEQYF. Full variable domain (remainder filled in from reference TRBV11-2 and TRBJ2-7): EAGVAQSPRYKIIEKRQSVAFWCNPISGHATLYWYQQILGQGPKLLIQFQNNGVVDDSQLPKDRFSAERLKGVDSTLKIQPAKLEDSAVYLCASSRPRRDEQYFGPGTRLTVT.

This clone appeared a few times. This chain joins TRBV5-6 and TRBJ1-5; D is unclear. Per germline, CDR1 SGHDT and CDR2 YYEEEE. This CDR3 spans 17 amino acids. V lost 1 base and J 1 base, leaving 15 bases between the germline ends. CDR3 protein: CASSLYVVARSNQPQHF. For the CDR3, the DNA is TGTGCCAGCAGCTTGTATGTCGTAGCGCGGAGCAATCAGCCCCAGCATTTT.